Presented here are 17 T cell receptor beta chains from one specimen sequenced in a study of blood T cell repertoires in COVID-19. Clones were read by immunoSEQ multiplex PCR, and TCRdb kept only the in-frame ones, dropping some. The profile shows more than 110,000 clones, 75% to 90% of them singletons. Sequencing was performed on peripheral blood. These receptors were collected from a human donor in a cohort sampled during active COVID-19.

V is TRBV6-2 or TRBV6-3 and J is TRBJ2-2; possible D gene TRBD1, 7 bases. The CDR3 has 15 residues. V lost 5 bases and J lost 1, with 11 bases in between. In germline, CDR1 is MNHEY, CDR2 SVGEGT. This CDR3 reads CASSRQGGNTGELFF. Written as DNA, the CDR3 is TGTGCCAGCAGTAGACAGGGAGGGAACACCGGGGAGCTGTTTTTT.

This chain joins TRBV7-9 and TRBJ1-3; 7 bases line up with TRBD1. CDR3 length: 14 amino acids. J was trimmed by 9 bases and V by 3 bases; bases with no gene match: 8. CDR1 and CDR2 from the germline V gene are SEHNR and FQNEAQ (reference sequence). The CDR3 is CASSFVDRATTIYF. The CDR3 DNA reads as TGTGCCAGCAGCTTCGTCGACAGGGCCACCACCATATATTTT.

CDR3 amino acids: CASSPTGLQETQYF. CDR3 nucleotides: TGTGCCAGCAGCCCTACAGGGCTCCAAGAGACCCAGTACTTC. The chain links TRBV7-7 to TRBJ2-5, with D tentatively TRBD1 (6 bases). The V gene lost 5 bases and the J gene lost 1 base, with 11 bases spanning the gap. Germline-derived CDR1 and CDR2 are SSHAT and FNYEAQ (reference sequence). The CDR3 runs to 14 residues.

J is TRBJ2-5 and V is TRBV6-1, with 8 positions matching TRBD2. Trimming removed 2 bases from V and 5 bases from J; junction bases left unmatched: 7. This CDR3 has 15 residues. Germline values: CDR1 MNHNS, CDR2 SASEGT. The CDR3 sequence is CASSESGGPAETQYF. The CDR3, as DNA: TGTGCCAGCAGTGAATCGGGAGGGCCAGCGGAGACCCAGTACTTC.

J is TRBJ2-7 and V is TRBV7-9; D not resolved. The CDR3 extends over 15 amino acids. Trimming took 3 bases from V and 3 from J, leaving 15 bases between them. CDR1 is SEHNR, CDR2 FQNEAQ, per germline (reference sequence). Here the CDR3 DNA reads TGTGCCAGCAGCTTGTTCCCCCCAACGGGCTACGAGCAGTACTTC. Its protein is CASSLFPPTGYEQYF. Combining the CDR3 with reference TRBV7-9 and TRBJ2-7 gives the whole variable domain DTGVSQNPRHKITKRGQNVTFRCDPISEHNRLYWYRQTLGQGPEFLTYFQNEAQLEKSRLLSDRFSAERPKGSFSTLEIQRTEQGDSAMYLCASSLFPPTGYEQYFGPGTRLTVT.

The chain links TRBV7-3 to TRBJ2-5, with 8 bases aligning to TRBD2. The CDR3 covers 14 residues. V lost 5 bases to trimming and J lost 5 bases; unmatched junction nucleotides: 7. The V gene's germline CDR1 is SGHTA and CDR2 FQGTGA. The CDR3 loop reads CASSPRGGWETQYF. The DNA of the CDR3 is TGTGCCAGCAGCCCCCGGGGGGGTTGGGAGACCCAGTACTTC.

This chain joins TRBV7-2 and TRBJ1-4; D is undetermined. Germline-derived CDR1 and CDR2 are SGHTA and FQGNSA. The CDR3 runs 14 residues. Trimming removed 3 bases from V and 3 bases from J, with 8 bases in between. The CDR3 loop is CASSFSSSNEKLFF. The CDR3 nucleotides are TGTGCCAGCAGCTTTTCCTCCTCTAATGAAAAACTGTTTTTT.

The genes are TRBV18 and TRBJ1-5; 9 bases map to TRBD1. Unmatched junction bases numbered 4, after V lost 4 bases and J lost 6 bases. In germline, CDR1 is KGHSH, CDR2 LQKENI. CDR3 size: 14 residues. The CDR3, as DNA: TGTGCCAGCTCACTCACAGGGGGCTTTCAGCCCCAGCATTTT. Translating it yields CASSLTGGFQPQHF.

This clone has a single count. V and J are TRBV11-3 and TRBJ1-2; 10 bases agree with TRBD1. The length of the CDR3 is 15 residues. The V gene end was trimmed by 5 bases and the J gene end by 12 bases; junction bases not matched to a gene: 15. Looked up from germline, CDR1 is SGHNT and CDR2 is YENEEA. CDR3 DNA sequence: TGTGCCAGCAGCCCCGGAGGGACAGGGGAGGGATTGGACACCTTC. This gives the protein CASSPGGTGEGLDTF.

The V and J genes are TRBV11-2 and TRBJ2-3; 10 positions match TRBD2. Germline loops: CDR1 SGHAT, CDR2 FQNNGV. Germline trimming cut 5 bases from V and 3 bases from J; bases unmatched to any gene: 5. The CDR3 has 15 amino acids. The CDR3 bases are TGTGCCAGCAGCGCCAGCGGGAGGGCGACAGATACGCAGTATTTT. Protein: CASSASGRATDTQYF.

This chain joins TRBV6-2 or TRBV6-3 and TRBJ2-3; no definite D call. Germline CDR1 is MNHEY and CDR2 is SVGEGT. V lost 4 bases to trimming and J lost 0 bases, with 8 bases between them. This CDR3 contains 14 residues. The CDR3 coding sequence is TGTGCCAGCAGTTCCCCTCGGAGCACAGATACGCAGTATTTT. Amino acids: CASSSPRSTDTQYF.

The chain uses TRBV19 and TRBJ1-5, with D possibly being TRBD1 (6 bases). CDR3 size: 13 residues. Germline assignment: CDR1 LNHDA and CDR2 SQIVND (reference sequence). V was pared by 4 bases and J by 4 bases, with 8 bases between. CDR3 protein: CASSRTANQPQHF. The CDR3 nucleotides are TGTGCCAGTAGTAGGACAGCTAATCAGCCCCAGCATTTT.

The chain is built from TRBV6-5 and TRBJ2-1; a weak D match, TRBD2 (5 bases). The CDR3 sequence is 16 residues long. Germline V CDR1 and CDR2: MNHEY, SVGAGI. Trimming took 4 bases from V and 3 from J, leaving 16 bases between them. In nucleotides, the CDR3 is TGTGCCAGCAGTTCCCTCCTCCTAGCTGGCTACAATGAGCAGTTCTTC. Its protein is CASSSLLLAGYNEQFF.

This chain connects TRBV27 to TRBJ2-2, with D possibly being TRBD1 (7 bases). V lost 5 bases, J lost 5 bases, and 18 bases lay in between. Germline values: CDR1 MNHEY, CDR2 SMNVEV (reference sequence). The CDR3 spans 16 residues. The CDR3 nucleotides read TGTGCCAGCAGTATCCTTCAGGGGGGAGCGACCGGGGAGCTGTTTTTT. This sequence encodes CASSILQGGATGELFF.

This clone was seen just once. This chain uses TRBV6-6 with TRBJ2-7, with 7 nucleotides matching TRBD1. V gave up 0 bases and J gave up 5 bases; unmatched junction bases: 4. CDR1 and CDR2 from the germline V gene are MNHNY and SVGAGI (reference sequence). The length of the CDR3 is 14 residues. This CDR3 reads CASSYSQDRDEQYF. CDR3 DNA sequence: TGTGCCAGCAGTTACTCACAAGACAGGGACGAGCAGTACTTC.

The chain carries TRBV7-2 and TRBJ2-7, with TRBD1 matching over 9 bases. Per germline, CDR1 SGHTA and CDR2 FQGNSA. Trimming took 3 bases from V and 6 from J; bases not matched to a gene: 3. The CDR3 extends over 13 amino acids. CDR3 residues: CASSLGQGLEQYF. The CDR3 DNA is TGTGCCAGCAGCTTGGGACAGGGCCTCGAGCAGTACTTC.

The J gene is TRBJ1-1, the V gene TRBV2, with TRBD1 matching 8 bases. The CDR3 runs 13 residues. Germline V lookup: CDR1 SNHLY, CDR2 FYNNEI. J lost 6 bases, V lost 7 bases, and 7 bases had no gene match. The CDR3 bases are TGTGCCAGCACTGGTCAGGGGGCCTCTGAAGCTTTCTTT. Translating gives CASTGQGASEAFF.